The T cell receptor (beta chain) described here comes from a study of T and B cells in COVID-19 patients. Across the whole study: Peripheral blood came from COVID-19 patients with active infection or after recovery.

TRB rearrangements were amplified by multiplex PCR with BIOMED2 TRB-A/B primers. TCRdb re-called the multiplex PCR reads with MiXCR, one entry per CDR3 protein. Here the sample spans thousands of distinct CDR3 sequences, almost 25% being singletons. Each TRB amplification used about 220-500 ng of genomic DNA from blood. CDR1 and CDR2 from the germline V gene are SGHNT and YYREEE (reference sequence). The CDR3 is 13 residues long. Deletions cut 2 bases from V and 2 bases from J, with 7 bases between. In this sample, this clonotype is medium-sized. The rearrangement links TRBV5-4 to TRBJ2-5; D possibly matches TRBD1 or TRBD2 (5 bases each). The receptor's source is a human donor with active COVID-19. The sequenced sample was blood. The CDR3 bases are TGTGCCAGCAGCTTCTGGGGGCAAGAGACCCAGTACTTC. This translates into CASSFWGQETQYF.